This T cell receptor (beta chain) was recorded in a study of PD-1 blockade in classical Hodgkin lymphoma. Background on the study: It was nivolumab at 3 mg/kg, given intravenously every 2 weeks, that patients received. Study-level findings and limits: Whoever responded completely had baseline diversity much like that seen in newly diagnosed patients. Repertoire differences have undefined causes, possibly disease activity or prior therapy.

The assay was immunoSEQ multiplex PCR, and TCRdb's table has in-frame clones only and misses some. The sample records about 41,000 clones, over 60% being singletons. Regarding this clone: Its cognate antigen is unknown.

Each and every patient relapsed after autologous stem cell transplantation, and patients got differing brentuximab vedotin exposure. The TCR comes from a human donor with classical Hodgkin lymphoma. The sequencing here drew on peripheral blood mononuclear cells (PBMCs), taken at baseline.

The CDR3 DNA reads TGTGCCAGCAGTTCACTAGCGGTCGTATCCTACGAGCAGTACTTC. Protein product: CASSSLAVVSYEQYF. The J gene is TRBJ2-7, the V gene TRBV6-5, with 8 nucleotides matching TRBD2. The CDR3 totals 15 residues. Germline V gives CDR1 MNHEY, CDR2 SVGAGI. J was trimmed by 1 base and V by 4 bases; bases with no gene match: 6.